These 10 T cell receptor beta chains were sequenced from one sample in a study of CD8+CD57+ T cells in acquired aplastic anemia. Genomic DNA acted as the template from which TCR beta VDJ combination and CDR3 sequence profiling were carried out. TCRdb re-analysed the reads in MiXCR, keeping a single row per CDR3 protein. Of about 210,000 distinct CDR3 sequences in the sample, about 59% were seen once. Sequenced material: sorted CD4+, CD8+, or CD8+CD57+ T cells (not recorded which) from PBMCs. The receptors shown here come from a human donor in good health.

CDR3: CASSLERGSTDTQYF. CDR3 bases: TGCGCCAGCAGCTTGGAGCGGGGGAGCACAGATACGCAGTATTTT. This rearrangement joins TRBV5-1 to TRBJ2-3; TRBD2 aligns across 8 bases. The J segment lost 0 bases and the V segment lost 0 bases, leaving 0 bases of the junction unmatched. The CDR3 runs 15 residues. Germline lookup yields CDR1 SGHRS and CDR2 YFSETQ.

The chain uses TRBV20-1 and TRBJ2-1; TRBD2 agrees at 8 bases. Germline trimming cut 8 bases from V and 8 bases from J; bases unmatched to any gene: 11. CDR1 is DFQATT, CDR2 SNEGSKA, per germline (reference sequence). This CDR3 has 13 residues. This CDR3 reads CSTGTSFIDEQFF. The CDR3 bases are TGCAGTACCGGGACTAGTTTCATCGATGAGCAGTTCTTC.

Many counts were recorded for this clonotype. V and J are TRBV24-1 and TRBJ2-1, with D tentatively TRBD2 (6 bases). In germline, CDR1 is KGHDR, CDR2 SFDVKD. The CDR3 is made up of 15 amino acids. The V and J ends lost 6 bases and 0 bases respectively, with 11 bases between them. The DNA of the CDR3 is TGTGCCACCAGTCCCGCGGGGAGCTCCTACAATGAGCAGTTCTTC. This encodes CATSPAGSSYNEQFF.

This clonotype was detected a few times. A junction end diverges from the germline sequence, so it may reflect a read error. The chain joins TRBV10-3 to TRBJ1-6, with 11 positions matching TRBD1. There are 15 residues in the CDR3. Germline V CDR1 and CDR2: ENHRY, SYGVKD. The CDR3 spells CAISESGQGAAPFSF. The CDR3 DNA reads TGTGCCATCAGTGAGTCCGGACAGGGGGCAGCCCCCTTTTCATTT.

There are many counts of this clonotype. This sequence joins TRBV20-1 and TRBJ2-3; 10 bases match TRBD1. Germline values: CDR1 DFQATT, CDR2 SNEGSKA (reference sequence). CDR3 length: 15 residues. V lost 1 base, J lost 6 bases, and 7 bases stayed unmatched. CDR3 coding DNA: TGCAGTGCTAGAGTTTATGGACAGGGGGGCGATACGCAGTATTTT. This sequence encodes CSARVYGQGGDTQYF.

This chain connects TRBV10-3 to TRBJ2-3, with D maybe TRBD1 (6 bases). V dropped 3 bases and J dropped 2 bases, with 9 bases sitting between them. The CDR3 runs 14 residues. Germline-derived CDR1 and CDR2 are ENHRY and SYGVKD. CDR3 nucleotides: TGTGCCATCAGTGATAAGGGGGTCACAGATACGCAGTATTTT. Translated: CAISDKGVTDTQYF.

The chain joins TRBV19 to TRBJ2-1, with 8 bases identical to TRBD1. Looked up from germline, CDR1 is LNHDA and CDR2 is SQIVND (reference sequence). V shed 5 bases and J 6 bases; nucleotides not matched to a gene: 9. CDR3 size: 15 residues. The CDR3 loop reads CASSLTGGQVNEQFF. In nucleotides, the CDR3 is TGTGCCAGTAGTCTCACAGGGGGACAGGTCAATGAGCAGTTCTTC.

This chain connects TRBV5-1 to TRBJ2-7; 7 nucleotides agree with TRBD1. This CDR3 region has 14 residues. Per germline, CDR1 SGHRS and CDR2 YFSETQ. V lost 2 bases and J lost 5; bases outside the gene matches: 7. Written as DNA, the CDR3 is TGCGCCAGCAGCTTCCAGGGGGAATGGAACGAGCAGTACTTC. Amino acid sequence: CASSFQGEWNEQYF.

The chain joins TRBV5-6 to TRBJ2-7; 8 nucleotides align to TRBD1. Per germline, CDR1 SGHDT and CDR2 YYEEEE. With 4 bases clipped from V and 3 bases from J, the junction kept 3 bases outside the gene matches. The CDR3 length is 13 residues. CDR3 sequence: CASSTQGVYEQYF. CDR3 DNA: TGTGCCAGCAGCACACAGGGGGTCTACGAGCAGTACTTC.

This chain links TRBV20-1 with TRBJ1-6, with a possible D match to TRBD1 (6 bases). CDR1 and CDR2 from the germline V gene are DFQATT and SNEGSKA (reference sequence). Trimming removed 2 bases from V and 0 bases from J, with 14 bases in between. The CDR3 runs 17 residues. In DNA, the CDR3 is TGCAGTGCTAGACTAATCAGGGGAAGCTCCTATAATTCACCCCTCCACTTT. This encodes CSARLIRGSSYNSPLHF.